Detailed here is one TCR beta chain. No antigen is known for it. Per-nucleotide qualities are absent, and no much larger clonotype sits a single base away. The library relied on 5' RACE. Sequencing instrument: Illumina HiSeq 2000. Template switching introduced a universal primer binding site; the final cDNA contained a unique molecular identifier, enabling accurate counting of TCR cDNA molecules. First-strand cDNA for TCR alpha and beta chains was synthesized from specific primers in the conserved constant-segment region. To control for contamination, every cDNA library was double barcoded, receiving both a SMART-Mk sample barcode and Illumina barcodes. TruSeq adapter sequences and Illumina sample barcodes were added in two successive PCR steps. The Illumina HiSeq platform was used with custom primers to sequence TCR alpha and beta cDNA libraries. Concerning the study's data processing: MiGEC processed the raw reads to extract unique molecular identifiers, while MiXCR was used to determine the CDR3 positions. Recombination models were inferred per individual with the repgenHMM and IGoR tools using an EM algorithm. Shared clonotype analysis was performed with the tcR package in R, normalizing sharing by the product of cloneset sizes. To study raw recombination free of thymic and clonal selection effects, out-of-frame nonproductive sequences were analyzed. The raw public data were reprocessed by TCRdb itself: fastp quality trimming at Q25, MiXCR clonotype calling, in-frame beta chains only. Rows with a matching CDR3 protein are joined into one entry that keeps the most common DNA and genes. V and J calls and clone size were set by TCRdb, not the authors. This sample lists 300,000 to 400,000 distinct CDR3 sequences; 9% to 10% were detected once. Over 7% of the sample lies in the top ten.

The data belong to a study of identical twins (dated by TCRdb to 2015 to 2016). About the study as a whole: To test whether fetal clonotypes persist, this study deep-sequenced TCR alpha and beta repertoires from monozygotic twins, from unrelated adults of various ages, and from cord blood. Replicate twin experiments were performed at different times using different library preparation protocols to rule out contamination.

Study-level results and caveats: Excess twin sharing in beta out-of-frame sequences was weaker because fewer shared sequences lowered the signal-to-noise ratio. Abundant cord blood beta clonotypes had fewer insertions, young adult naive repertoires showed a similar but weaker trend, and memory repertoires showed no such trend. Because the same donors could not be followed over many years, conclusions were based on cross-sectional statistical analysis. Recombination models systematically underestimated out-of-frame TCR alpha sharing in monozygotic twins but agreed with sharing between unrelated individuals. Compared with coincidental sharing between unrelated individuals, out-of-frame TCR alpha sequences shared between twins showed an excess of sequences with low generation probability. Invariant T cells such as MAIT and iNKT could partly confound zero-insertion analyses, although diverse VJ usage argued against such confounding for most clonotypes.

The germline ends are 8 bases apart after V is trimmed by 1 base and J by 2 bases. CDR1 and CDR2 are read off the germline V gene (reference sequence) as GTSNPN and SVGIG. The cysteine opens and the phenylalanine closes a CDR3 of 13 amino acids. The DNA shown is the 39-base CDR3, in frame from base 1. All donors were healthy Caucasians. Three unrelated non-twin adults were additionally sequenced: a male aged 18 to 30, a male aged 50 to 60 and a female aged 50 to 60. Using Miltenyi CD45RO+ enrichment and human naive T-cell isolation kits, memory (CD45RO+) and naive T cells were isolated from PBMC. Input material: naive T cells sorted from blood. The sample's cell subset or site label, in plain terms: cells isolated with a human naive T-cell isolation kit. The sequence joins TRBV30 to TRBJ1-2, with the D gene uncertain. This sequence originates from a woman between 45 and 65 years old in good health. CDR3 loop: CAWSALGNYGYTF. The sequenced DNA: TGTGCCTGGAGTGCCCTGGGCAACTATGGCTACACCTTC.